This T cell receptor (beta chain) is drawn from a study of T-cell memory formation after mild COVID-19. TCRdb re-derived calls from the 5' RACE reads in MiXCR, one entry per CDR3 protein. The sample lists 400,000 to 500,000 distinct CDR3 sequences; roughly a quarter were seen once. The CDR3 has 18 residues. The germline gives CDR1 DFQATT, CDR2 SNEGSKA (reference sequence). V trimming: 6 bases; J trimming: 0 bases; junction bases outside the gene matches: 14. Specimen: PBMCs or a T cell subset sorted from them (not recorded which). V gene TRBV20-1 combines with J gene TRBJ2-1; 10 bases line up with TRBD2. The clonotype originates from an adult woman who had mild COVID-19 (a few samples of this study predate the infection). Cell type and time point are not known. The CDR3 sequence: CSATGTSAALSSYNEQFF. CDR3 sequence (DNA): TGCAGTGCAACCGGGACTAGCGCCGCCCTAAGCTCCTACAATGAGCAGTTCTTC.